This T cell receptor beta chain is drawn from a study of T cells in Graves' hyperthyroidism and ophthalmopathy. The PBMCs were taken from under 12 ml of fresh peripheral blood. The CDR3 totals 16 residues. Germline CDR1 SGDLS, CDR2 YYNGEE. V was trimmed by 0 bases and J by 7 bases, leaving 19 bases between them. It was RNA transcripts that yielded the amplified TCR beta CDR3 regions. A set of HTBI primers served as the primers for a first-round RT-PCR of the TCR CDR3. TCRdb independently ran MiXCR on the multiplex PCR reads; one entry per CDR3 protein. This sample has more than 550,000 distinct CDR3 sequences; roughly a sixth occur once, and the top ten carry over 15%. Study-level results: Blood also held most thyroid clonotypes expanded beyond 0.001.

A word on this clonotype: Its specificity is not known.

This clonotype was obtained from a woman aged 50 to 65 with Graves' hyperthyroidism that later progressed to Graves' ophthalmopathy. Sequences were obtained from blood. This sequence joins TRBV9 and TRBJ1-2, with TRBD1 as a possible D gene (5 bases). Here the CDR3 reads CASSVEILGTGSGYTF. The CDR3 DNA follows: TGTGCCAGCAGCGTAGAGATCTTGGGGACTGGAAGTGGCTACACCTTC.